Each of the 26 T cell receptor beta chains below was sequenced from the same sample in a study of CD8 T cells in ankylosing spondylitis. One entry per CDR3 protein, called by TCRdb with MiXCR from the 5' RACE reads. The sample has a few hundred thousand distinct CDR3 sequences; less than 25% are singletons. Sequenced: blood, either unsorted or a sorted T cell fraction (not recorded which). These receptor sequences come from a female donor with ankylosing spondylitis or in good health (not recorded which).

Only a few counts were recorded for this clonotype. The chain carries TRBV7-2 and TRBJ2-5; D is perhaps TRBD2 (5 bases). The V gene's germline CDR1 is SGHTA and CDR2 FQGNSA. CDR3 length: 15 amino acids. V shed 5 bases and J shed 2 bases, with 15 bases lying between them. Written as DNA, the CDR3 is TGTGCCAGCAGCCGCCCGAGGGCCGTACAAGAGACCCAGTACTTC. As protein: CASSRPRAVQETQYF.

The sample holds a few counts of this clonotype. This rearrangement joins TRBV6-1 to TRBJ1-1, with a tentative D call TRBD1 (5 bases). Germline loops: CDR1 MNHNS, CDR2 SASEGT. V was trimmed by 6 bases and J by 1 base, leaving 15 bases between them. The CDR3 covers 15 residues. The CDR3 nucleotides read TGTGCCAGCAGGGCTACAGGAACAAGGAACACTGAAGCTTTCTTT. This gives the protein CASRATGTRNTEAFF.

This clonotype occurred many times. The chain is built from TRBV4-2 and TRBJ1-2; a weak D match, TRBD1 (5 bases). V was clipped by 2 bases and J by 0 bases, with 10 bases between them. The CDR3 has 15 amino acids. CDR1 is LGHNA, CDR2 YNFKEQ, per germline. CDR3 in DNA: TGTGCCAGCAGCCAACGCCAGGGATCTAACTATGGCTACACCTTC. Translation: CASSQRQGSNYGYTF.

The chain carries TRBV5-1 and TRBJ2-5, with TRBD2 matching over 7 bases. The CDR3 has 17 residues. V was clipped by 1 base and J by 3 bases; unmatched bases: 12. In germline, CDR1 is SGHRS, CDR2 YFSETQ. This chain's CDR3 is CASSLHWSSGEKETQYF. The CDR3 DNA sequence: TGCGCCAGCAGCTTGCATTGGTCTAGCGGAGAGAAAGAGACCCAGTACTTC.

There are many counts of this clonotype. The J gene is TRBJ2-1, the V gene TRBV11-2; the match to TRBD2 covers 7 bases. CDR3 length: 16 residues. The germline gives CDR1 SGHAT, CDR2 FQNNGV. V shed 5 bases, J shed 1 base, and the junction held 8 bases outside the gene matches. This CDR3 is CASSPLPGRSYNEQFF. The CDR3 region has the DNA TGTGCCAGCAGCCCACTCCCCGGGAGGTCCTACAATGAGCAGTTCTTC.

The gene calls are TRBV7-2 and TRBJ2-3; TRBD1 matches 8 bases. V shed 3 bases, J shed 0 bases, and the junction held 5 bases outside the gene matches. This CDR3 is 16 amino acids long. Germline V gene sequence: CDR1 SGHTA, CDR2 FQGNSA. CDR3 in DNA: TGTGCCAGCAGCTTTGGCCAGGGGGCTAGCACAGATACGCAGTATTTT. Its translation is CASSFGQGASTDTQYF.

The J gene is TRBJ2-7, the V gene TRBV6-2 or TRBV6-3, with D tentatively TRBD1 (7 bases). V was trimmed by 7 bases and J by 1 base, leaving 14 bases between them. CDR1 MNHEY and CDR2 SVGEGT come from the germline V gene. This CDR3 spans 14 amino acids. In nucleotides, the CDR3 is TGTGCCAGCAACGGCGGGACAGTATCCTACGAGCAGTACTTC. Translated, it gives CASNGGTVSYEQYF.

The chain uses TRBV6-1 and TRBJ2-7; 7 bases map to TRBD2. CDR1 and CDR2 (germline): MNHNS, SASEGT. This CDR3 has 14 amino acids. V trimming: 8 bases; J trimming: 2 bases; junction bases outside the gene matches: 9. In DNA, the CDR3 is TGTGCCAGCGATATCCAGGGAGGGCCCTACGAGCAGTACTTC. Protein: CASDIQGGPYEQYF.

The chain recombines TRBV5-5 with TRBJ1-1, with 11 bases matching TRBD1. Losses at the gene ends were 0 bases for V and 10 bases for J; bases not matched to a gene: 2. The CDR3 consists of 13 residues. Per the germline V gene, CDR1 is SGHKS and CDR2 is YYEKEE (reference sequence). The CDR3 is CASSLGTGGLAFF. The CDR3 DNA follows: TGTGCCAGCAGCTTGGGGACAGGGGGCTTAGCTTTCTTT.

This clonotype has only a few counts. The chain joins TRBV12-3 or TRBV12-4 to TRBJ2-1; TRBD2 matches at 9 bases. V shed 6 bases and J 3 bases; nucleotides not matched to a gene: 6. This CDR3 is 15 amino acids long. CDR3 sequence reads: CASRLTSGSYNEQFF. Written as DNA, the CDR3 is TGTGCCAGCAGATTGACTAGCGGCAGCTACAATGAGCAGTTCTTC.

To note about this clonotype: The junction shows a germline mismatch at one end, possibly a read error. This sequence joins TRBV7-9 and TRBJ1-2; D ambiguous. Per the germline V gene, CDR1 is SEHNR and CDR2 is FQNEAQ (reference sequence). The CDR3 runs 13 residues. CDR3 residues: CVSSVGDFYGYTF. DNA of the CDR3: TGTGTCAGCAGCGTAGGAGATTTCTATGGCTACACCTTC.

Here the CDR3 DNA reads TGTGCCAGCAGGCCCTTGGCGGGGGACAATGAGCAGTTCTTC. Translation gives CASRPLAGDNEQFF. The rearrangement joins TRBV2 to TRBJ2-1; the match to TRBD2 covers 7 bases. The CDR3 length is 14 residues. With 6 bases clipped from V and 5 bases from J, the junction kept 7 bases outside the gene matches. Germline CDR1 and CDR2: SNHLY and FYNNEI.

This clonotype was seen at least ten times. The chain joins TRBV29-1 to TRBJ1-1; D uncertain. V lost 7 bases, J lost 1 base, and 16 bases lay in between. The germline gives CDR1 SQVTM, CDR2 ANQGSEA. CDR3 size: 14 residues. Here the CDR3 reads CSGIEGEGNTEAFF. The DNA of the CDR3 is TGCAGCGGTATTGAGGGAGAAGGGAACACTGAAGCTTTCTTT.

This clonotype occurred a few times. The chain is built from TRBV7-7 and TRBJ1-1; perhaps TRBD1 as D (5 bases). The ends were cut back, 2 bases at V and 1 base at J, with 11 bases in the middle. Germline V CDR1 and CDR2: SSHAT, FNYEAQ (reference sequence). The CDR3 sequence is 15 residues long. The CDR3 DNA is TGTGCCAGCAGCTTACGAATACAGGAGAACACTGAAGCTTTCTTT. This sequence encodes CASSLRIQENTEAFF. The variable domain in full, with the rest retrieved from reference TRBV7-7 and TRBJ1-1, is GAGVSQSPRYKVTKRGQDVTLRCDPISSHATLYWYQQALGQGPEFLTYFNYEAQPDKSGLPSDRFSAERPEGSISTLTIQRTEQRDSAMYRCASSLRIQENTEAFFGQGTRLTVV.

This clonotype was seen a few times. The chain combines TRBV20-1 with TRBJ2-2; the match to TRBD1 covers 8 bases. V shed 6 bases, J shed 5 bases, and the junction held 14 bases outside the gene matches. The CDR3 consists of 16 residues. Germline values: CDR1 DFQATT, CDR2 SNEGSKA (reference sequence). CDR3 amino acids: CSARPRDRTVTGELFF. In DNA form, the CDR3 reads TGCAGTGCCCGTCCCCGGGACAGGACCGTGACCGGGGAGCTGTTTTTT.

This chain links TRBV20-1 with TRBJ2-5; D might be TRBD2 (5 bases). The CDR3 spans 13 residues. The V gene lost 6 bases and the J gene lost 5 bases, with 16 bases spanning the gap. Per germline, CDR1 DFQATT and CDR2 SNEGSKA (reference sequence). This CDR3 is CSAHGLLWETQYF. The CDR3 DNA follows: TGCAGTGCCCACGGACTCCTCTGGGAGACCCAGTACTTC.

V is TRBV3-1 and J is TRBJ1-6, with D perhaps matching TRBD1 (5 bases). Deletions cut 0 bases from V and 10 bases from J, with 10 bases between. Germline CDR1 and CDR2: LGHDT and YNNKEL (reference sequence). The CDR3 loop spans 14 amino acids. The CDR3: CASSQELRGSPLHF. DNA of the CDR3: TGTGCCAGCAGCCAAGAGTTGAGGGGATCACCCCTCCACTTT. The full variable domain, completed using reference TRBV3-1 and TRBJ1-6, is DTAVSQTPKYLVTQMGNDKSIKCEQNLGHDTMYWYKQDSKKFLKIMFSYNNKELIINETVPNRFSPKSPDKAHLNLHINSLELGDSAVYFCASSQELRGSPLHFGNGTRLTVT.

This clonotype turned up a few times. The chain is built from TRBV20-1 and TRBJ2-5; D gene unclear. Germline lookup yields CDR1 DFQATT and CDR2 SNEGSKA (reference sequence). CDR3 length equals 14 residues. Trimming removed 0 bases at V and 2 bases at J, with 10 bases between. The CDR3 DNA reads TGCAGTGCTAGAGATCTCAGGCAGCAAGAGACCCAGTACTTC. This encodes CSARDLRQQETQYF.

This clonotype was seen a few times. The chain employs TRBV12-3 or TRBV12-4 and TRBJ2-2; weak D call: TRBD1 (6 bases). The CDR3 covers 14 residues. V gave up 5 bases and J gave up 5 bases, with 12 bases separating them. The DNA for the CDR3 is TGTGCCAGCAGTCCGCAGGGGAAAACCGGGGAGCTGTTTTTT. Protein: CASSPQGKTGELFF.

This chain uses TRBV3-1 with TRBJ2-1; TRBD1 matches 7 bases. Germline V CDR1 and CDR2: LGHDT, YNNKEL (reference sequence). The CDR3 runs 15 residues. The J segment lost 2 bases and the V segment lost 6 bases, leaving 7 bases of the junction unmatched. This CDR3 reads CASSLPGQPYNEQFF. The CDR3 DNA sequence: TGTGCCAGCAGTTTACCGGGACAGCCCTACAATGAGCAGTTCTTC.

Here the CDR3 DNA reads TGTGCCAGCAGAATCGGACTTAACACTGAAGCTTTCTTT. Translating it yields CASRIGLNTEAFF. The chain has TRBV7-2 and TRBJ1-1, with no clear D. Germline values: CDR1 SGHTA, CDR2 FQGNSA. Trimming took off 6 bases at V and 2 bases at J, with 10 bases between the two ends. There are 13 residues in the CDR3.

The chain carries TRBV29-1 and TRBJ2-3; 11 bases match TRBD1. This CDR3 contains 12 residues. Per germline, CDR1 SQVTM and CDR2 ANQGSEA. V shed 7 bases and J 6 bases; nucleotides not matched to a gene: 3. CDR3 bases: TGCAGCGACGGGACAGGGGGGGATACGCAGTATTTT. Protein: CSDGTGGDTQYF.

The chain is built from TRBV7-9 and TRBJ1-4, with 7 bases lining up with TRBD1. Trimming took 6 bases from V and 11 from J; bases not matched to a gene: 9. Per the germline V gene, CDR1 is SEHNR and CDR2 is FQNEAQ (reference sequence). The CDR3 is 13 residues long. In DNA, the CDR3 is TGTGCCAGCAGTAGACAGGGTGCAGAGAAACTGTTTTTT. This sequence encodes CASSRQGAEKLFF.

V is TRBV6-1 and J is TRBJ2-3; no definite D call. V was pared by 4 bases and J by 0 bases, with 14 bases between. There are 16 residues in the CDR3. The germline V gene has CDR1 MNHNS and CDR2 SASEGT. The CDR3 coding sequence is TGTGCCAGCAGTGCCGCCAAACACCGTAGCACAGATACGCAGTATTTT. Encoded protein: CASSAAKHRSTDTQYF.

There are a few counts of this clonotype. In nucleotides, the CDR3 is TGTGCCTGGAGTGATGGTAGCGGGAGAGAGCAGTACTTC. It is translated as CAWSDGSGREQYF. The gene calls are TRBV30 and TRBJ2-7, with TRBD2 identical over 9 bases. The germline gives CDR1 GTSNPN, CDR2 SVGIG (reference sequence). CDR3 length: 13 amino acids. V was clipped by 1 base and J by 7 bases; unmatched bases: 5.

There are a few counts of this clonotype. V and J are TRBV6-5 and TRBJ1-2, with 8 bases identical to TRBD1. Per the germline V gene, CDR1 is MNHEY and CDR2 is SVGAGI. The ends lost 5 bases at V and 4 bases at J; junction bases unmatched: 9. The CDR3 is 15 amino acids. CDR3 residues: CASSLTRTGGYGYTF. In DNA, the CDR3 is TGTGCCAGCAGTCTCACGAGAACAGGGGGCTATGGCTACACCTTC.